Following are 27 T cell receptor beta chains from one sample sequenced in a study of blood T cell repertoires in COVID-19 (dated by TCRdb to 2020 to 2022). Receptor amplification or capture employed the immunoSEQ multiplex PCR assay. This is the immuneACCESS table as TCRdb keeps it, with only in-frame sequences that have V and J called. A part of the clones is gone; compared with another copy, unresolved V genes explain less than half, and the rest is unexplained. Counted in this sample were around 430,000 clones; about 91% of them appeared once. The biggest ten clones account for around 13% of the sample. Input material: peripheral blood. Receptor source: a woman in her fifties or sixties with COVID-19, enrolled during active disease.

Here the CDR3 DNA reads TGTGCCAGCAGCCGACAGGGGATGAACACTGAAGCTTTCTTT. Encoded protein: CASSRQGMNTEAFF. The rearrangement joins TRBV5-5 to TRBJ1-1; 8 positions agree with TRBD1. The CDR3 loop spans 14 amino acids. The trim removed 4 bases at V and 0 bases at J, leaving 2 bases unmatched. Germline CDR1 reads SGHKS; CDR2 reads YYEKEE (reference sequence).

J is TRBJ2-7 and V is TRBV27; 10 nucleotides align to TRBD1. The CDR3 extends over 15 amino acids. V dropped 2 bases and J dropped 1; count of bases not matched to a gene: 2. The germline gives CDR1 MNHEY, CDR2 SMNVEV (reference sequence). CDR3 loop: CASSLKGQGSYEQYF. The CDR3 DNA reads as TGTGCCAGCAGTTTAAAGGGACAGGGGTCCTACGAGCAGTACTTC.

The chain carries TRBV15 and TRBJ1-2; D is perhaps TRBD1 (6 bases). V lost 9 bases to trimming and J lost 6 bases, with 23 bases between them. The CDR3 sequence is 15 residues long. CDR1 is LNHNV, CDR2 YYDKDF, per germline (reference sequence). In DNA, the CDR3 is TGTGCCACAACAAGGGACACGAGGGCTTCGCATGGCTACACCTTC. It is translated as CATTRDTRASHGYTF.

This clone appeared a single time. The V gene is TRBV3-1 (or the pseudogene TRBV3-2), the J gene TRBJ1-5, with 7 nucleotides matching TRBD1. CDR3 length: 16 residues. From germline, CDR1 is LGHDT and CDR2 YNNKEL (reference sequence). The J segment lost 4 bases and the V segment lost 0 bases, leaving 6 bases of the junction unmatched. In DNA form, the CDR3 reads TGTGCCAGCAGCCAAGATTGGGGGACAGAGAATCAGCCCCAGCATTTT. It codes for CASSQDWGTENQPQHF.

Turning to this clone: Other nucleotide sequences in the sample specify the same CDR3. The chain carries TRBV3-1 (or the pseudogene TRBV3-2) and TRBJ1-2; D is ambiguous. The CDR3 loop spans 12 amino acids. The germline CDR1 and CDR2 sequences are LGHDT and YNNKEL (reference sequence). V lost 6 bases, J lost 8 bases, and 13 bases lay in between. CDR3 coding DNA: TGTGCCAGCAGTCTACCGACTGGGGGCTACACCTTC. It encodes CASSLPTGGYTF.

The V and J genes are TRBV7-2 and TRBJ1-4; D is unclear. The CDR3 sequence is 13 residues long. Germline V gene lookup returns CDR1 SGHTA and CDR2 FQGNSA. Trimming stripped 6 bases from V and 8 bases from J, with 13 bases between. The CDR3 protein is CASSVKGGEKLFF. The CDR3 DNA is TGTGCCAGCAGTGTTAAGGGAGGAGAAAAACTGTTTTTT.

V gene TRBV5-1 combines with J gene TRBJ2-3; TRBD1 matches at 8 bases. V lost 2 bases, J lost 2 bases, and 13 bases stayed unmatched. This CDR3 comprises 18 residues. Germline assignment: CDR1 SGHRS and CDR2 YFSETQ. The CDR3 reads CASSFRQGPIDFTDTQYF. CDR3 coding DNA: TGCGCCAGCAGCTTTCGACAGGGGCCCATTGACTTCACAGATACGCAGTATTTT.

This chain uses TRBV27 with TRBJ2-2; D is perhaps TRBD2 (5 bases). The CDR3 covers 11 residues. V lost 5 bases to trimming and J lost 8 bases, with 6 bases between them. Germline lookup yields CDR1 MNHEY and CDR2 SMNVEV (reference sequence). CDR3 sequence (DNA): TGTGCCAGCAGTGAGGGAGGGGAGCTGTTTTTT. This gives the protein CASSEGGELFF.

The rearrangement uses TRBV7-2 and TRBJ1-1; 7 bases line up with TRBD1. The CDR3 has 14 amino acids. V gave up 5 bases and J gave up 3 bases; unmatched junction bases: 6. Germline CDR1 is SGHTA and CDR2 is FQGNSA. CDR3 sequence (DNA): TGTGCCAGCAGCCCGCTACAGGGGTACACTGAAGCTTTCTTT. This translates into CASSPLQGYTEAFF.

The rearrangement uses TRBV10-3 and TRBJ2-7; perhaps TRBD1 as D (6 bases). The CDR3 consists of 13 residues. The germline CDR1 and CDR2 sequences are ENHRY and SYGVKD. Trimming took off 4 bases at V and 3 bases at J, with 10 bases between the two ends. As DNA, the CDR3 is TGTGCCATCAGTGGGGACACCGACTACGAGCAGTACTTC. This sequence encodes CAISGDTDYEQYF.

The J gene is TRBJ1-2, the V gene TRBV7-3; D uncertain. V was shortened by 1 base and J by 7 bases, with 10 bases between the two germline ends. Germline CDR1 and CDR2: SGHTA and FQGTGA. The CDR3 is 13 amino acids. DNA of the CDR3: TGTGCCAGCAGCTTAAAAGGTGGGCGTGGCTACACCTTC. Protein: CASSLKGGRGYTF.

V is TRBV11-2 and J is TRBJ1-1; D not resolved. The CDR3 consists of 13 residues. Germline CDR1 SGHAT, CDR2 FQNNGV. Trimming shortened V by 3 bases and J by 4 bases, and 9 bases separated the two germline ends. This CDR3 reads CASSFPFVTEAFF. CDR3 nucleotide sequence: TGTGCCAGCAGCTTCCCCTTTGTCACTGAAGCTTTCTTT.

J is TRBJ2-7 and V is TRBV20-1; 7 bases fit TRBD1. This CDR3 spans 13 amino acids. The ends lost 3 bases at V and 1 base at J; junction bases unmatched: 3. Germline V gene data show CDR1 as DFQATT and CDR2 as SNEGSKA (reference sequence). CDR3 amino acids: CSASQGQSYEQYF. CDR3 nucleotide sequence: TGCAGTGCTAGTCAGGGACAGTCCTACGAGCAGTACTTC.

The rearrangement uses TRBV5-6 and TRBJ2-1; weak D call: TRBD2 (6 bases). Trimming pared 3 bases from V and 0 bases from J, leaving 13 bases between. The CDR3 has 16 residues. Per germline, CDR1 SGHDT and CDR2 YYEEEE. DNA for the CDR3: TGTGCCAGCAGCTCGTTCCGGGGGAGCTCCTACAATGAGCAGTTCTTC. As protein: CASSSFRGSSYNEQFF.

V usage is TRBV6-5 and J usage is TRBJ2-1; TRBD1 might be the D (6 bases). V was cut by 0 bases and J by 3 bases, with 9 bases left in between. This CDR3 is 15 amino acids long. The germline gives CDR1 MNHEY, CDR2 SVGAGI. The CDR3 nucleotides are TGTGCCAGCAGTTACTCATCAGGGGTCTACAATGAGCAGTTCTTC. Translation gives CASSYSSGVYNEQFF.

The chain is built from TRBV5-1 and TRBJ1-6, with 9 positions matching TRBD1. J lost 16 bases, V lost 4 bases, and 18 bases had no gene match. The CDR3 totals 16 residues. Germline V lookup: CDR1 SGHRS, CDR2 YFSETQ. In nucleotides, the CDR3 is TGCGCCAGCAGCCGGGCCGTAGGACAGGGGCCTTTGGAACTCCACTTT. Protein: CASSRAVGQGPLELHF.

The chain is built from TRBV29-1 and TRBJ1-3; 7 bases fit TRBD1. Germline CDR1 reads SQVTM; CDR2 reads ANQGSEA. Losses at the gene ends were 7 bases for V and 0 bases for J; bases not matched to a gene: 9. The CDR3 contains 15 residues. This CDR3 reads CSAWDRVSSGNTIYF. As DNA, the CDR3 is TGCAGCGCCTGGGACAGAGTTAGCTCTGGAAACACCATATATTTT.

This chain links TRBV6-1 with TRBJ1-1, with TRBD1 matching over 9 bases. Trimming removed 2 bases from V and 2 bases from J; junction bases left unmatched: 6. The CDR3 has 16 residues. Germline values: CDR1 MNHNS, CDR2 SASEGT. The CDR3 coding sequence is TGTGCCAGCAGTGAAAACCCGGGACAGGGAAACACTGAAGCTTTCTTT. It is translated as CASSENPGQGNTEAFF.

The CDR3 DNA sequence: TGTGCCAGCAGCGTAGACGGGACTAGCGGGGGGACCACAGATACGCAGTATTTT. Encoded protein: CASSVDGTSGGTTDTQYF. The rearrangement links TRBV9 to TRBJ2-3; 15 nucleotides align to TRBD2. Germline V gives CDR1 SGDLS, CDR2 YYNGEE. This CDR3 comprises 18 residues. J was trimmed by 2 bases and V by 0 bases; bases with no gene match: 4.

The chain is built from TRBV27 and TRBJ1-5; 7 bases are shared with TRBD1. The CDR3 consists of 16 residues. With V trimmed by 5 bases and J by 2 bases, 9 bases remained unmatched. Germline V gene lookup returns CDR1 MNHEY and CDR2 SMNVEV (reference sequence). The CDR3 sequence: CASSPLDRQGNQPQHF. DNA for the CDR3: TGTGCCAGCAGTCCCTTGGACAGGCAAGGCAATCAGCCCCAGCATTTT.

The CDR3, as DNA: TGTGCCAGCAGCGCCCGGACAGGGGTGTATGGCTACACCTTC. Translation: CASSARTGVYGYTF. The chain employs TRBV7-2 and TRBJ1-2; 9 bases align to TRBD1. V trimming: 5 bases; J trimming: 5 bases; junction bases outside the gene matches: 6. CDR3 length equals 14 residues. The germline CDR1 and CDR2 sequences are SGHTA and FQGNSA. The full variable domain, with the rest looked up from reference TRBV7-2 and TRBJ1-2, is GAGVSQSPSNKVTEKGKDVELRCDPISGHTALYWYRQSLGQGLEFLIYFQGNSAPDKSGLPSDRFSAERTGGSVSTLTIQRTQQEDSAVYLCASSARTGVYGYTFGSGTRLTVV.

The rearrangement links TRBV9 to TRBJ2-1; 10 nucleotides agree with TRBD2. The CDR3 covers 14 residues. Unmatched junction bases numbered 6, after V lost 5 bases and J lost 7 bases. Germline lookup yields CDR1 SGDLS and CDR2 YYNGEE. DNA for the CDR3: TGTGCCAGCAGTAGCGGGGGGACCGGGAATGAGCAGTTCTTC. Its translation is CASSSGGTGNEQFF. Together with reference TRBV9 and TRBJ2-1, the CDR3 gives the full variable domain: DSGVTQTPKHLITATGQRVTLRCSPRSGDLSVYWYQQSLDQGLQFLIQYYNGEERAKGNILERFSAQQFPDLHSELNLSSLELGDSALYFCASSSGGTGNEQFFGPGTRLTVL.

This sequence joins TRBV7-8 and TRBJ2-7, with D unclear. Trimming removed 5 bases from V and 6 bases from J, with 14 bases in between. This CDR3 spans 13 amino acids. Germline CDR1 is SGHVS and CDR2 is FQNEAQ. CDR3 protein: CASSPPEVAEQYF. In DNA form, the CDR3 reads TGTGCCAGCAGCCCCCCCGAGGTAGCCGAGCAGTACTTC. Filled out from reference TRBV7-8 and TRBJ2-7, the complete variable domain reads GAGVSQSPRYKVAKRGQDVALRCDPISGHVSLFWYQQALGQGPEFLTYFQNEAQLDKSGLPSDRFFAERPEGSVSTLKIQRTQQEDSAVYLCASSPPEVAEQYFGPGTRLTVT.

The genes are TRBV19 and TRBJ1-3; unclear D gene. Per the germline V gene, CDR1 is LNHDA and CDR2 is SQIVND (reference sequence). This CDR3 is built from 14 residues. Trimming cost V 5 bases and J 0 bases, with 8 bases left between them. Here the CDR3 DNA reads TGTGCCAGTAGTCCCCAGGCCTCTGGAAACACCATATATTTT. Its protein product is CASSPQASGNTIYF.

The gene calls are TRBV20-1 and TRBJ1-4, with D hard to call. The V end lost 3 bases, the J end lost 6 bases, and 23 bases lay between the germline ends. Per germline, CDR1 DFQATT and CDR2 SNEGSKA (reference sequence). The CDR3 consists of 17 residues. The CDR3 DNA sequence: TGCAGTGCTAGTGTAGGCTTAATGCGGAGGGAGGATGAAAAACTGTTTTTT. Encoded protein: CSASVGLMRREDEKLFF.

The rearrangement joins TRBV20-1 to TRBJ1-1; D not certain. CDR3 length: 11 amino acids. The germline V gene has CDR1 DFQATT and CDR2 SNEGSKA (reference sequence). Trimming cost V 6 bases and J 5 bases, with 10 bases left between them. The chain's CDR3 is CSAAGPTEAFF. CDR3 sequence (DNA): TGCAGTGCCGCTGGCCCAACTGAAGCTTTCTTT.

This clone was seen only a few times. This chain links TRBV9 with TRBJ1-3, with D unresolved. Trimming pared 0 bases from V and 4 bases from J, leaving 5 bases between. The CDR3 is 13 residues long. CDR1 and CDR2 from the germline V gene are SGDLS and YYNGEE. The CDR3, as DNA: TGTGCCAGCAGCGTAGAGAGAGGAAACACCATATATTTT. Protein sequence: CASSVERGNTIYF.